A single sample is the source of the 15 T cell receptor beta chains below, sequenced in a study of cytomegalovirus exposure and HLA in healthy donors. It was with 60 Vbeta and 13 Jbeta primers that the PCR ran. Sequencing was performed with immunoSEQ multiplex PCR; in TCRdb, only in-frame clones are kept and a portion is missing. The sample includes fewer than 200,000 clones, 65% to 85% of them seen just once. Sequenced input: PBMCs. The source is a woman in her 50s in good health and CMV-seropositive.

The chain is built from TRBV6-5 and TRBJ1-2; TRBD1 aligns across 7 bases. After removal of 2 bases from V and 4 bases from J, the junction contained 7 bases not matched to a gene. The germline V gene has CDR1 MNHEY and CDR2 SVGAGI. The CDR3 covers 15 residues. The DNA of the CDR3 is TGTGCCAGCAGTTACGATGGGACAGTCGGCTATGGCTACACCTTC. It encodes CASSYDGTVGYGYTF.

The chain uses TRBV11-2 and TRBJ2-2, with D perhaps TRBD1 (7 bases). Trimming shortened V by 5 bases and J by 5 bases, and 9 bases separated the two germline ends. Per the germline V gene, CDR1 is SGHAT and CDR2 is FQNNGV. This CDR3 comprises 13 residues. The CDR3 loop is CASSPGGTGELFF. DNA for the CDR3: TGTGCCAGCAGCCCAGGGGGGACCGGGGAGCTGTTTTTT.

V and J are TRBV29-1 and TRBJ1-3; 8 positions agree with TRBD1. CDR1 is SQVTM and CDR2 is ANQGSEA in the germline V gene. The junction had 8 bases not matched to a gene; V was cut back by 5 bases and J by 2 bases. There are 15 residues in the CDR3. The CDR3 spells CSVQGARGTGNTIYF. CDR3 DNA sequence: TGCAGCGTTCAGGGGGCGAGGGGGACTGGAAACACCATATATTTT.

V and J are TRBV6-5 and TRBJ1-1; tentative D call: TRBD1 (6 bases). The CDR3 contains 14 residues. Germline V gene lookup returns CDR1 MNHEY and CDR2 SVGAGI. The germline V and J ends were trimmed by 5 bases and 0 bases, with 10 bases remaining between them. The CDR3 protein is CASSRTALNTEAFF. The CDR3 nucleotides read TGTGCCAGCAGTCGGACAGCCTTGAACACTGAAGCTTTCTTT.

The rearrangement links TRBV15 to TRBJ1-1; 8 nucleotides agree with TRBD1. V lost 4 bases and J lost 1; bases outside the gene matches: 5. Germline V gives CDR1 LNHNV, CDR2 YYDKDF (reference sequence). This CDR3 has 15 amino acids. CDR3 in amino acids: CATSTSDRGNTEAFF. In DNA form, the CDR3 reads TGTGCCACCAGCACCTCAGACAGGGGGAACACTGAAGCTTTCTTT.

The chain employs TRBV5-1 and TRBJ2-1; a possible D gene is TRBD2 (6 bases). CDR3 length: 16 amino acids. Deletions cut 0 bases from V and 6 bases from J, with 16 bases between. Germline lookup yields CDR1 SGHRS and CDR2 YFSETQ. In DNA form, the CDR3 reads TGCGCCAGCAGCTTGGCCTACTCTTTGGGGGGCAATGAGCAGTTCTTC. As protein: CASSLAYSLGGNEQFF.

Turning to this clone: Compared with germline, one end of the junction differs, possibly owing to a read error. CDR3 sequence: CASSTDRASYEQCF. DNA for the CDR3: TGTGCCAGTAGTACGGACAGGGCTTCCTACGAGCAGTGCTTC. The chain uses TRBV19 and TRBJ2-7; 8 nucleotides align to TRBD1. The V gene's germline CDR1 is LNHDA and CDR2 SQIVND (reference sequence). This CDR3 contains 14 residues.

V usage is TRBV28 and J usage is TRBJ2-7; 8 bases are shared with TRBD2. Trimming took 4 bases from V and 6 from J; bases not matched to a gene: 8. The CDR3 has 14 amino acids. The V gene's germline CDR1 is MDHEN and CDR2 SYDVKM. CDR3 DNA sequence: TGTGCCAGCAGTTCACTAGCGGTCCTACTCGAGCAGTACTTC. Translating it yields CASSSLAVLLEQYF.

The CDR3 nucleotides read TGTGCCAGCAGTAGGCCGAGACAGGGGGTAGATGAAAAACTGTTTTTT. The encoded protein is CASSRPRQGVDEKLFF. V is TRBV6-6 and J is TRBJ1-4, with 9 bases lining up with TRBD1. Unmatched junction bases numbered 10, after V lost 5 bases and J lost 6 bases. CDR3 size: 16 residues. The V gene's germline CDR1 is MNHNY and CDR2 SVGAGI (reference sequence).

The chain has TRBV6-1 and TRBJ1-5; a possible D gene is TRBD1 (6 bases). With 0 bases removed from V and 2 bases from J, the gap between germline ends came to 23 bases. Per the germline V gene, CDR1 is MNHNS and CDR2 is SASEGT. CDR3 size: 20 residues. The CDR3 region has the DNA TGTGCCAGCAGTGAAGCAGGCTGGGTGGGAGGGGGAAAACGCAATCAGCCCCAGCATTTT. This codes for CASSEAGWVGGGKRNQPQHF.

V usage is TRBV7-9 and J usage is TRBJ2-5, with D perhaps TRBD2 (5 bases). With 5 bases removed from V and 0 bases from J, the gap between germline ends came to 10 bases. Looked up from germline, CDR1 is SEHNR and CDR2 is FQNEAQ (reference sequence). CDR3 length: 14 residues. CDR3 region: CASSVGRDQETQYF. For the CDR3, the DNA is TGTGCCAGCAGCGTTGGGCGGGACCAAGAGACCCAGTACTTC. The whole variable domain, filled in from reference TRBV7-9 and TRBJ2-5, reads DTGVSQNPRHKITKRGQNVTFRCDPISEHNRLYWYRQTLGQGPEFLTYFQNEAQLEKSRLLSDRFSAERPKGSFSTLEIQRTEQGDSAMYLCASSVGRDQETQYFGPGTRLLVL.

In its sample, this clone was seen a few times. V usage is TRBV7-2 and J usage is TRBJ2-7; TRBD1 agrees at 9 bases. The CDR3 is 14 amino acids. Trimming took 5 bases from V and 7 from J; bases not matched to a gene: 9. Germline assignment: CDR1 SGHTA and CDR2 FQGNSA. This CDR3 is CASSPGPGQGEQYF. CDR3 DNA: TGTGCCAGCAGCCCAGGACCGGGACAGGGAGAGCAGTACTTC.

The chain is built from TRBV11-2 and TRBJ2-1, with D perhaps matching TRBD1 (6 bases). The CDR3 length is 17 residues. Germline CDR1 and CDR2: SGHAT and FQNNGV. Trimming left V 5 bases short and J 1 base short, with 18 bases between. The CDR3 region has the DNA TGTGCCAGCAGCCCCATGTTCCAGGGGAGTTCCTACAATGAGCAGTTCTTC. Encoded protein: CASSPMFQGSSYNEQFF.

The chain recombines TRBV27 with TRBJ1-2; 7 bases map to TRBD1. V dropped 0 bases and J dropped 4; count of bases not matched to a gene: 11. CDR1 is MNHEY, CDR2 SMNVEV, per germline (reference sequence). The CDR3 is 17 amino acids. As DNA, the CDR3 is TGTGCCAGCAGTTTATCGACCCGGGACAGAGCTGTCTATGGCTACACCTTC. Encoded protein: CASSLSTRDRAVYGYTF.

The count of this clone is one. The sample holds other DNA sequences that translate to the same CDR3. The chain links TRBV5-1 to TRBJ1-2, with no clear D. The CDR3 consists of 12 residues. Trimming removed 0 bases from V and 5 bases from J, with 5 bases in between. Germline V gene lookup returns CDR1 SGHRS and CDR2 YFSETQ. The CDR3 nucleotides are TGCGCCAGCAGCTTGGCCGGGTATGGCTACACCTTC. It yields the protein CASSLAGYGYTF. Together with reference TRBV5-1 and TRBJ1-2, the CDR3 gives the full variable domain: KAGVTQTPRYLIKTRGQQVTLSCSPISGHRSVSWYQQTPGQGLQFLFEYFSETQRNKGNFPGRFSGRQFSNSRSEMNVSTLELGDSALYLCASSLAGYGYTFGSGTRLTVV.